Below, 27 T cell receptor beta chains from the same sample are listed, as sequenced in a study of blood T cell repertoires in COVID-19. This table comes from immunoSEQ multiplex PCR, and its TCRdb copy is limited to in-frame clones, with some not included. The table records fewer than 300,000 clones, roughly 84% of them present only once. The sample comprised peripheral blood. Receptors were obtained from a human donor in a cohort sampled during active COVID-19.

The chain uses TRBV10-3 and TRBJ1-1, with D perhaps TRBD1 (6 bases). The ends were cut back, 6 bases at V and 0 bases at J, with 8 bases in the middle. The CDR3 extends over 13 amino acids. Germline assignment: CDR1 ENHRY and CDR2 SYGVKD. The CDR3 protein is CAIRDSLNTEAFF. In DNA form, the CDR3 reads TGTGCCATCAGGGACAGCTTGAACACTGAAGCTTTCTTT.

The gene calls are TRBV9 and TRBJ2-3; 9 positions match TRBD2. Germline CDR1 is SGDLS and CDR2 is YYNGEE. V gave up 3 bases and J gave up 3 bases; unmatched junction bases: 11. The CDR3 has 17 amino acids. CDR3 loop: CASSAFIAGVGTDTQYF. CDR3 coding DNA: TGTGCCAGCAGCGCGTTCATAGCGGGAGTGGGGACAGATACGCAGTATTTT. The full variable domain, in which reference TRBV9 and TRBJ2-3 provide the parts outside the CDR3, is DSGVTQTPKHLITATGQRVTLRCSPRSGDLSVYWYQQSLDQGLQFLIQYYNGEERAKGNILERFSAQQFPDLHSELNLSSLELGDSALYFCASSAFIAGVGTDTQYFGPGTRLTVL.

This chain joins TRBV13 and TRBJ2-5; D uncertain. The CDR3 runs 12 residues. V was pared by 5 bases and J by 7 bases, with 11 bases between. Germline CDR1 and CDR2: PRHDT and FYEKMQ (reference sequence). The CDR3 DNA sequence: TGTGCCAGCAGCCCTGTAGTTGGGACCCAGTACTTC. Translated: CASSPVVGTQYF.

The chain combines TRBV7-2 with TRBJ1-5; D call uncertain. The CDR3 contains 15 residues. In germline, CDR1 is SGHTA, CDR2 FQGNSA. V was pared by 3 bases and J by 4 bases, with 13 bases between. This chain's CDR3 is CASSFQVIGNQPQHF. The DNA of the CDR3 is TGTGCCAGCAGCTTCCAGGTTATAGGAAATCAGCCCCAGCATTTT.

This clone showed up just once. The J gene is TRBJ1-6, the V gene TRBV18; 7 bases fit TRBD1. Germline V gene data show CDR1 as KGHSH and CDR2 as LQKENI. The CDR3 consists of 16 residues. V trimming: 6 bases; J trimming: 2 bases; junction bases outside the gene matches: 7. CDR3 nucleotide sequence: TGTGCCAGCTCGACCGACAGGGTCACCTATAATTCACCCCTCCACTTT. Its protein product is CASSTDRVTYNSPLHF.

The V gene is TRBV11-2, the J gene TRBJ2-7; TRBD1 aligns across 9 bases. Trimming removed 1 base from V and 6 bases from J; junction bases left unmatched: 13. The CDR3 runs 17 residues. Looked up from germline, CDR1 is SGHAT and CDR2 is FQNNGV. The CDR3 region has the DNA TGTGCCAGCAGCTTAGCCTCTTTTGGGGACAGGGCCTCCGAGCAGTACTTC. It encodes CASSLASFGDRASEQYF.

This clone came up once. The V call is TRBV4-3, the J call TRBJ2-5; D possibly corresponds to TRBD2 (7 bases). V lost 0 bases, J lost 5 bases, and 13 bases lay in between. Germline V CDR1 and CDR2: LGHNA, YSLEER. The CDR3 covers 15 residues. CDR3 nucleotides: TGCGCCAGCAGCCAAGAGGGGGGGCGCGGGGAGACCCAGTACTTC. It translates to CASSQEGGRGETQYF.

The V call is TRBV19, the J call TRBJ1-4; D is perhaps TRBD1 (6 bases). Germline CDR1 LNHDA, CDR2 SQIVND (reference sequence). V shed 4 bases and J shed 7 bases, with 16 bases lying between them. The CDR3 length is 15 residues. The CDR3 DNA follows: TGTGCCAGTAGTAAAAGGACAGAGAGGGCTGAAAAACTGTTTTTT. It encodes CASSKRTERAEKLFF.

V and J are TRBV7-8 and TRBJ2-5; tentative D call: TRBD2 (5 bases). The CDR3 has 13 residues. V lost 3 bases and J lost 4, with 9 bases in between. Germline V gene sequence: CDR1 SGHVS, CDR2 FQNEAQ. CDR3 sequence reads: CASSFRDLETQYF. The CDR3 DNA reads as TGTGCCAGCAGCTTCCGGGATCTAGAGACCCAGTACTTC. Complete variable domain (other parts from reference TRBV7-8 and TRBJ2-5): GAGVSQSPRYKVAKRGQDVALRCDPISGHVSLFWYQQALGQGPEFLTYFQNEAQLDKSGLPSDRFFAERPEGSVSTLKIQRTQQEDSAVYLCASSFRDLETQYFGPGTRLLVL.

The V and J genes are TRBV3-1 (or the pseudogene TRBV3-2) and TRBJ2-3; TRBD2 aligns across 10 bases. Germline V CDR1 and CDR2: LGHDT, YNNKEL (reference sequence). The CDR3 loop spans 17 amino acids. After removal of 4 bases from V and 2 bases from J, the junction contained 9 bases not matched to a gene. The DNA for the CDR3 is TGTGCCAGCAGCCTTCTAGCGGGAGTAGGGACCACAGATACGCAGTATTTT. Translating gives CASSLLAGVGTTDTQYF.

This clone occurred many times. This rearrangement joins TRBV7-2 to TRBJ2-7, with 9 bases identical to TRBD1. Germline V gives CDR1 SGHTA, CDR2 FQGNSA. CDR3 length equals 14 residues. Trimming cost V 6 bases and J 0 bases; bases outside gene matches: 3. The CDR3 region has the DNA TGTGCCAGCAGAACGACAGGGGGCTCCTACGAGCAGTACTTC. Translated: CASRTTGGSYEQYF.

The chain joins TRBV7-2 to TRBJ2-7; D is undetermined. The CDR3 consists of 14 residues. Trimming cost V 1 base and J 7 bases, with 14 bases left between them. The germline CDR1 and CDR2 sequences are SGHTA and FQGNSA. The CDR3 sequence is CASSLVPGLGEQYF. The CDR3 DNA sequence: TGTGCCAGCAGCTTAGTTCCTGGGCTTGGGGAGCAGTACTTC.

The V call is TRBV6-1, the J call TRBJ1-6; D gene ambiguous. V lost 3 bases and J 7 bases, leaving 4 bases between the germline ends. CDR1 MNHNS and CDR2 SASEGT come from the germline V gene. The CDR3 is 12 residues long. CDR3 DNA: TGTGCCAGCAGTGATATAAATTCACCCCTCCACTTT. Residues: CASSDINSPLHF.

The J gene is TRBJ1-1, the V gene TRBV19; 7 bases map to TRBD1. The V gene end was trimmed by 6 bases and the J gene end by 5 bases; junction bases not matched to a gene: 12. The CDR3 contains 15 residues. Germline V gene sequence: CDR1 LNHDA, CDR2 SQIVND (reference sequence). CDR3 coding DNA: TGTGCCAGTAGCAAAAAGACGACAGGGAATACTGAAGCTTTCTTT. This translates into CASSKKTTGNTEAFF.

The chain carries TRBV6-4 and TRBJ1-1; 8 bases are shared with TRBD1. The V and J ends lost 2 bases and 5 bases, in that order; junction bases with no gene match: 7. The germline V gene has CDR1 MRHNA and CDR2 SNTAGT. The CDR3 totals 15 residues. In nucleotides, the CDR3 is TGTGCCAGCAGTGACGGGACAGGCGGTAGTACTGAAGCTTTCTTT. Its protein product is CASSDGTGGSTEAFF.

The CDR3 sequence is CASSNQGSVYYGYTF. Written as DNA, the CDR3 is TGTGCCAGCAGCAACCAGGGGTCCGTCTACTATGGCTACACCTTC. The chain has TRBV21-1 and TRBJ1-2; TRBD1 was called by the table and not checked on the DNA. TRBV21-1 is shown as a pseudogene. This CDR3 region has 15 residues.

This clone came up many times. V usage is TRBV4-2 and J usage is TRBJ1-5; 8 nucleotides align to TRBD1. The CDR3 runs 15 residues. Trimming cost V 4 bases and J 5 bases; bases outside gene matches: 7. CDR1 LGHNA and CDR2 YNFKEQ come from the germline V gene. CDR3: CASSPGQGTHQPQHF. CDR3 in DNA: TGTGCCAGCAGCCCAGGACAGGGCACTCATCAGCCCCAGCATTTT.

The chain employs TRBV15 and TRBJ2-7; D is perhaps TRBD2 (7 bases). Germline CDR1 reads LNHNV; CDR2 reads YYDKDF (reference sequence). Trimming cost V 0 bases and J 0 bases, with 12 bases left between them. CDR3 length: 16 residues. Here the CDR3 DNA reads TGTGCCACCAGCAGAGATGGGGGGGCCCTCTCCTACGAGCAGTACTTC. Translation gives CATSRDGGALSYEQYF. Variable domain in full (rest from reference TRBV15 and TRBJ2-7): DAMVIQNPRYQVTQFGKPVTLSCSQTLNHNVMYWYQQKSSQAPKLLFHYYDKDFNNEADTPDNFQSRRPNTSFCFLDIRSPGLGDTAMYLCATSRDGGALSYEQYFGPGTRLTVT.

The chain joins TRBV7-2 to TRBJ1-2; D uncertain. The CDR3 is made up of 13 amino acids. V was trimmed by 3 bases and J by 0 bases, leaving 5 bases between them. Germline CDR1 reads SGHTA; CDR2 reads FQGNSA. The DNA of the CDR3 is TGTGCCAGCAGCTTTCAGACTAACTATGGCTACACCTTC. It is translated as CASSFQTNYGYTF. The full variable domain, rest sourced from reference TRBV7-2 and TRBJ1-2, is GAGVSQSPSNKVTEKGKDVELRCDPISGHTALYWYRQSLGQGLEFLIYFQGNSAPDKSGLPSDRFSAERTGGSVSTLTIQRTQQEDSAVYLCASSFQTNYGYTFGSGTRLTVV.

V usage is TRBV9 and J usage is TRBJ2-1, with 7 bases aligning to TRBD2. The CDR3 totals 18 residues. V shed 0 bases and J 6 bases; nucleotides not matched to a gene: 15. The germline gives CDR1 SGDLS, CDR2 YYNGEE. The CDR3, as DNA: TGTGCCAGCAGCGTAGGCTCGGTTGGTGGCGGGAGAGGCAATGAGCAGTTCTTC. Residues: CASSVGSVGGGRGNEQFF.

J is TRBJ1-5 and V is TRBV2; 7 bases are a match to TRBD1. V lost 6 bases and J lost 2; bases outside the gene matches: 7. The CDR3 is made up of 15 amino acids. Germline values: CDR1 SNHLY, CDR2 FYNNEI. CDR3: CASRAGTAGNQPQHF. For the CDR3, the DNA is TGTGCCAGCAGGGCCGGGACAGCAGGCAATCAGCCCCAGCATTTT.

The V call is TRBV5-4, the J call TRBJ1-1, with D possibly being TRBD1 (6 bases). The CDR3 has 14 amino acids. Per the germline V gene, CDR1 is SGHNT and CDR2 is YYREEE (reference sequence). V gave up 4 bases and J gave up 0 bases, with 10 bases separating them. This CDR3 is CASSDRSLNTEAFF. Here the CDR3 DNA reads TGTGCCAGCAGCGACAGGTCCTTGAACACTGAAGCTTTCTTT.

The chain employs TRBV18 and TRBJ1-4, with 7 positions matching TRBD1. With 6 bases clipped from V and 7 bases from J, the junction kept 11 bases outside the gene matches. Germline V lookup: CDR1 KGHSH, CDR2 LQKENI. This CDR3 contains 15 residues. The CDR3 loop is CASSSTGSYGEKLFF. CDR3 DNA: TGTGCCAGCTCGTCGACAGGGTCTTATGGTGAAAAACTGTTTTTT.

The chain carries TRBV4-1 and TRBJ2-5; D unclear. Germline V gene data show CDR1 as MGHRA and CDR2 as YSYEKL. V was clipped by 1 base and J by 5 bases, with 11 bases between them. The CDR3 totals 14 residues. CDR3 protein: CASSQGSSSETQYF. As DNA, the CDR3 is TGCGCCAGCAGCCAAGGGTCAAGCTCTGAGACCCAGTACTTC.

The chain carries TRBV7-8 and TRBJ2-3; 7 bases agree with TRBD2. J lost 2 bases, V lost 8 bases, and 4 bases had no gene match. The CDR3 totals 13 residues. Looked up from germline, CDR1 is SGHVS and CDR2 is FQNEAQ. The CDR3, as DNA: TGTGCCAGCTGGGACTACCACACAGATACGCAGTATTTT. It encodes CASWDYHTDTQYF.

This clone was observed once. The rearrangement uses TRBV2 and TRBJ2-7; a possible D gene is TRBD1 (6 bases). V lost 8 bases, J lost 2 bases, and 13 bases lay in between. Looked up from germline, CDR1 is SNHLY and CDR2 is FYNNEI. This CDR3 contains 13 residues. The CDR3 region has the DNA TGTGCCAGCTTGGGGACAACCGCCTACGAGCAGTACTTC. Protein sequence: CASLGTTAYEQYF.

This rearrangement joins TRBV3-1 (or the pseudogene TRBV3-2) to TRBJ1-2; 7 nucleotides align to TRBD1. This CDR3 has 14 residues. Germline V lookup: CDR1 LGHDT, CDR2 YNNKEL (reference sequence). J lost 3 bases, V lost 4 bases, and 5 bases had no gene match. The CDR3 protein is CASSLFTGDYGYTF. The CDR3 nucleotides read TGTGCCAGCAGCCTCTTTACAGGGGACTATGGCTACACCTTC.